The clone carrying this T cell receptor (beta chain) was counted a few times. The sample is drawn from a study of blood T cells in healthy people across ages. CDR3 length: 17 amino acids. CDR1 SGDLS and CDR2 YYNGEE come from the germline V gene. The V end lost 5 bases, the J end lost 3 bases, and 21 bases lay between the germline ends. A sample-barcoded 5' primer and a J-beta primer mix were used in a second PCR of roughly 6 to 11 cycles. Via MiXCR, TCRdb re-called the 5' RACE reads, giving one row per CDR3 protein. The sample lists 1.8 million or so distinct CDR3 sequences; 39% were seen once. The chain employs TRBV9 and TRBJ2-1, with D possibly TRBD2 on 7 matching bases. The sequence came from a human donor in good health. Material for sequencing was blood. The CDR3 protein is CASRRTSGGQFYNEQFF. CDR3 nucleotides: TGTGCCAGCAGGAGAACTTCGGGAGGACAGTTCTACAATGAGCAGTTCTTC.